Listed below are T cell receptor beta chains from one sample, sequenced in a study of blood T cell repertoires in COVID-19. Generated by immunoSEQ multiplex PCR, the TCRdb table keeps only in-frame clones and is missing some. Of 150,000 to 200,000 clones listed, roughly 88% were seen once; the top ten hold about 1.2%. Source material: peripheral blood. These receptors were taken from a man aged 60 to 75 who had recovered from COVID-19. CDR3s include the opening cysteine and the closing phenylalanine or tryptophan. A D gene is named only where the DNA matches it firmly. A clone size is listed for some rows: how often the clone was seen (once, few, many), or a class if it is expanded.

v_call	j_call	clone_size	d_call	cdr3_aa	cdr3_nt
TRBV5-5	TRBJ1-1	.	.	CASSRGLTNTEAFF	TGTGCCAGCAGCAGGGGACTGACGAACACTGAAGCTTTCTTT
TRBV5-1	TRBJ1-1	once	TRBD1	CASSPGQGIGTEAFF	TGCGCCAGCAGTCCGGGACAGGGGATCGGCACTGAAGCTTTCTTT
TRBV4-3	TRBJ1-3	.	.	CASSQDLGKNSGNTIYF	TGCGCCAGCAGCCAAGACCTGGGCAAGAACTCTGGAAACACCATATATTTT
TRBV11-3	TRBJ1-1	.	.	CASSLDGGGNTEAFF	TGTGCCAGCAGCTTAGATGGCGGGGGCAACACTGAAGCTTTCTTT
TRBV25-1	TRBJ2-7	.	.	CASSESESLSYEQYF	TGTGCCAGCAGTGAATCTGAGTCCCTCTCCTACGAGCAGTACTTC
TRBV1	TRBJ1-1	.	.	CTSRGQGENTEAFF	TGCACCAGCAGAGGACAGGGGGAGAACACTGAAGCTTTCTTT
TRBV12-3/TRBV12-4	TRBJ2-7	.	.	CASSSGSYEQYF	TGTGCCAGCAGTTCAGGGTCCTACGAGCAGTACTTC
TRBV10-3	TRBJ2-2	.	.	CAIRAGANTGELFF	TGTGCCATCAGGGCAGGGGCGAACACCGGGGAGCTGTTTTTT
TRBV25-1	TRBJ1-1	.	TRBD1	CASSELYRGAEAFF	TGTGCCAGCAGTGAATTGTACAGGGGGGCTGAAGCTTTCTTT
TRBV28	TRBJ2-5	once	TRBD2	CASSNPYRDGLAGLSLGEETQYF	TGTGCCAGCAGTAATCCCTACAGGGACGGACTAGCGGGACTATCCCTGGGGGAAGAGACCCAGTACTTC
TRBV7-9	TRBJ2-7	.	TRBD2	CASSLERGGGYEQYF	TGTGCCAGCAGCTTAGAACGGGGCGGGGGGTACGAGCAGTACTTC
TRBV19	TRBJ1-1	.	TRBD1	CASSIEPSGGEAFF	TGTGCCAGTAGTATAGAGCCCTCAGGGGGTGAAGCTTTCTTT